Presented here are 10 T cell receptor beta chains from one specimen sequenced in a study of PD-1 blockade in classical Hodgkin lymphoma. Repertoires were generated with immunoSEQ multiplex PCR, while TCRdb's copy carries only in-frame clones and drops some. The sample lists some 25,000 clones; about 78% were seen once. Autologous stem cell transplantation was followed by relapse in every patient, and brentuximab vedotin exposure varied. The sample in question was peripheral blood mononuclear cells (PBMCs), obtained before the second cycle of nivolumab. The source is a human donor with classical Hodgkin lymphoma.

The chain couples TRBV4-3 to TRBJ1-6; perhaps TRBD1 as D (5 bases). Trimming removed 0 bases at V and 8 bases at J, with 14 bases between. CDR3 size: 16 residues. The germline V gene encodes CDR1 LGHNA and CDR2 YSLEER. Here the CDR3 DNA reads TGCGCCAGCAGCCAAGATTGGGGAGTGGGGCATTCACCCCTCCACTTT. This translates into CASSQDWGVGHSPLHF.

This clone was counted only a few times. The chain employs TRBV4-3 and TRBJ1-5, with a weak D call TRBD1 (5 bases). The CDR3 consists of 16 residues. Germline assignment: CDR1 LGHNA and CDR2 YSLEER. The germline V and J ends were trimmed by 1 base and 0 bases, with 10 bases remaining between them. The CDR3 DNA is TGCGCCAGCAGCCAAGCCGTGGGGGATAGCAATCAGCCCCAGCATTTT. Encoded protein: CASSQAVGDSNQPQHF.

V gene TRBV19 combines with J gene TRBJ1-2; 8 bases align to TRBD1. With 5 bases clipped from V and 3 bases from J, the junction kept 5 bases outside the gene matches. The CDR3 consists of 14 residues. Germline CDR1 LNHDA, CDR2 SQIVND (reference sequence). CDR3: CASSVGQGDYGYTF. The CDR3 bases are TGTGCCAGTAGTGTCGGACAGGGAGACTATGGCTACACCTTC.

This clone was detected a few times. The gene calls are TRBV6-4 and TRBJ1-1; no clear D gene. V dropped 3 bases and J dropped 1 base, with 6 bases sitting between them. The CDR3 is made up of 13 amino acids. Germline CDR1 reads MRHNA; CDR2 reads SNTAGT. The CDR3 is CASSEQSNTEAFF. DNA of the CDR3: TGTGCCAGCAGTGAACAGTCGAACACTGAAGCTTTCTTT.

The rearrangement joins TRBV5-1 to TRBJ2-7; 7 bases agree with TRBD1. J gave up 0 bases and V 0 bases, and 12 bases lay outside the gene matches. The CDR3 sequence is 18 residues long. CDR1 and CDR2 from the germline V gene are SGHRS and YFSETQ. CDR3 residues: CASSLARGSGLSSYEQYF. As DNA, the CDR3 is TGCGCCAGCAGCTTGGCCAGGGGGAGCGGCTTAAGCTCCTACGAGCAGTACTTC.

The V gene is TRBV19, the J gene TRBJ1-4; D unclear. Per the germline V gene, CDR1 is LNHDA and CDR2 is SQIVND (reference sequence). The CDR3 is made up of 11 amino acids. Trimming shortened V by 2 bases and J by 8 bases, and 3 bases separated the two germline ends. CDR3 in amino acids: CASSIQEKLFF. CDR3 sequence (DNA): TGTGCCAGTAGTATACAGGAAAAACTGTTTTTT.

The CDR3 reads CASSQTPQATDTQYF. For the CDR3, the DNA is TGCGCCAGCAGTCAAACACCACAGGCTACAGATACGCAGTATTTT. This chain links TRBV23-1 with TRBJ2-3, with D possibly TRBD1 on 5 matching bases. TRBV23-1 is an open reading frame, and its role is uncertain. V gave up 2 bases and J gave up 3 bases, with 12 bases separating them. The CDR3 is 15 amino acids.

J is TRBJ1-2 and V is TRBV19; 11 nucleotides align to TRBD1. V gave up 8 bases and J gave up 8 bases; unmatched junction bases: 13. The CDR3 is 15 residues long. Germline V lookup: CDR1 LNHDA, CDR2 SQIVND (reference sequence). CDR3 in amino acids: CASHWTGGGVAGYTF. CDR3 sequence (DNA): TGTGCCAGTCATTGGACAGGGGGCGGGGTGGCAGGCTACACCTTC.

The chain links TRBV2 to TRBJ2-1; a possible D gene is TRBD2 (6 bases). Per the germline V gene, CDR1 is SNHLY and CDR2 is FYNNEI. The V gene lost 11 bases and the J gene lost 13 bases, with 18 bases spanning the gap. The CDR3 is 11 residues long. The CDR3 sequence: CACAGSTSQFF. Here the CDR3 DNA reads TGTGCCTGCGCCGGGAGCACTAGCCAGTTCTTC.

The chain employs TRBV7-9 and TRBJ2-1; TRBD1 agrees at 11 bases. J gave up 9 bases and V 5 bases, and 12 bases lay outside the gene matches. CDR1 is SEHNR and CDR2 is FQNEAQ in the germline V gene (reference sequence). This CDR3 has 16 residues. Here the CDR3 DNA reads TGTGCCAGCAGCCTCGGACAGGGGGCGCGAGGTGGTGAGCAGTTCTTC. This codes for CASSLGQGARGGEQFF.